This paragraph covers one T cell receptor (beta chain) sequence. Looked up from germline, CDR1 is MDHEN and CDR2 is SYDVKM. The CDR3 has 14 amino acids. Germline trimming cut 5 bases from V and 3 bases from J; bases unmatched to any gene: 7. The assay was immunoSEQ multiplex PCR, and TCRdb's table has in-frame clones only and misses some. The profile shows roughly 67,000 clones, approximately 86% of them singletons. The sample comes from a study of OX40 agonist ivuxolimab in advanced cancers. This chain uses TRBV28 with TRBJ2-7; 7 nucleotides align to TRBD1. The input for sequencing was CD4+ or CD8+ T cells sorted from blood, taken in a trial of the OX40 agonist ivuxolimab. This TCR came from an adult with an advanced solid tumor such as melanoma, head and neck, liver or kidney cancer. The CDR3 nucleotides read TGTGCCAGCAGTGGACCGGGACAGCTCTACGAGCAGTACTTC. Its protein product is CASSGPGQLYEQYF.